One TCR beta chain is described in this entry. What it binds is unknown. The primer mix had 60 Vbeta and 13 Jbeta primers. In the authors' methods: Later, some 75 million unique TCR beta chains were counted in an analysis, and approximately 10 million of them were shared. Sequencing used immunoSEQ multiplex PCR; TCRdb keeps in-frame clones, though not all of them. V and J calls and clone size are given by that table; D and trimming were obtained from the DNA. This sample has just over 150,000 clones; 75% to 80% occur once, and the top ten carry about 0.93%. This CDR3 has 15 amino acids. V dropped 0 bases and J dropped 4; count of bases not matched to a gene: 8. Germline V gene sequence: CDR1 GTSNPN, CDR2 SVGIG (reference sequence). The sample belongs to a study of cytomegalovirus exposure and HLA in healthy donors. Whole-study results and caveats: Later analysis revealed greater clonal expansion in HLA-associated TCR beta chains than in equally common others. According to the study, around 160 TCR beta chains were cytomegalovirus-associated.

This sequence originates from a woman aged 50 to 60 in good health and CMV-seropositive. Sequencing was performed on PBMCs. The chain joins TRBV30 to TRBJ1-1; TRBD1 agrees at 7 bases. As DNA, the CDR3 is TGTGCCTGGAGTGTACGAAGACAGGGTAGCACTGAAGCTTTCTTT. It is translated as CAWSVRRQGSTEAFF.